This record concerns one T cell receptor beta chain sequence. Germline V CDR1 and CDR2: SGHTA, FQGTGA. Trimming pared 0 bases from V and 8 bases from J, leaving 13 bases between. The CDR3 covers 15 residues. This sample stems from a study of T cell changes during pregnancy in multiple sclerosis. TCRdb's copy holds only in-frame clones and misses some; the assay was immunoSEQ multiplex PCR. The sample yields under 60,000 clones, 85% to 95% seen once. The TCR comes from a female donor with multiple sclerosis, enrolled in a pregnancy study. The chain employs TRBV7-3 and TRBJ2-2, with D possibly TRBD2 on 5 matching bases. Source: CD4+ T cells from peripheral blood mononuclear cells, taken in the third trimester of pregnancy. CDR3 sequence (DNA): TGTGCCAGCAGCTTAACAGCGGCTGAGACGGGGGAGCTGTTTTTT. Its protein product is CASSLTAAETGELFF.